The rows below give T cell receptor beta chains drawn from one sample of a study of blood T cell repertoires in COVID-19. Profiled with immunoSEQ multiplex PCR; TCRdb holds only in-frame clones, not every one. The data hold roughly 380,000 clones, with about 85% observed a single time. Sequences were obtained from peripheral blood. These receptors were obtained from a woman aged 18-35 years with acute or convalescent COVID-19. Each CDR3 is given with its conserved first and last residue. D genes are given only for firm matches. The size field is filled for only some rows; it gives once, few, many or a size class.

clone_size	d_call	j_call	v_call	cdr3_nt	cdr3_aa
few	TRBD1	TRBJ1-3	TRBV27	TGTGCCAGCAGGACAGGGCCCTCTGGAAACACCATATATTTT	CASRTGPSGNTIYF
NA	NA	TRBJ1-5	TRBV6-5	TGTGCCAGCAGCATATCAGAAAATCAGCCCCAGCATTTT	CASSISENQPQHF
NA	TRBD2	TRBJ2-1	TRBV30	TGTGCCTGGCGGTATACTAGCGCCCTTACGAATGAGCAGTTCTTC	CAWRYTSALTNEQFF
NA	TRBD2	TRBJ2-7	TRBV28	TGTGCCAGCAGTTTACCCGGGACTAGCGGACCCGAGCAGTACTTC	CASSLPGTSGPEQYF
once	NA	TRBJ1-5	TRBV19	TGTGCCAGTAGTCCCCGGCAGGATAGCAATCAGCCCCAGCATTTT	CASSPRQDSNQPQHF
NA	NA	TRBJ2-1	TRBV5-1	TGCGCCAGCAGCCAAGGGGCGGGGGAGCAGTTCTTC	CASSQGAGEQFF
NA	NA	TRBJ2-2	TRBV3-1/TRBV3-2	TGTGCCAGCAGCCAAGAGAGCGAGGCCACCGGGGAGCTGTTTTTT	CASSQESEATGELFF
NA	TRBD1	TRBJ2-3	TRBV6-1	TGTGCCAGCAGTGAATCGGGACAGTCCACAGATACGCAGTATTTT	CASSESGQSTDTQYF
NA	NA	TRBJ2-7	TRBV21-1	TGTGCCAGGGGACTAGCGGGGGATAGCTCCTACGAGCAGTACTTC	CARGLAGDSSYEQYF
NA	TRBD2	TRBJ2-1	TRBV18	TGTGCCAGCTCACCACCTAGCGGGGGTCATGAGCAGTTCTTC	CASSPPSGGHEQFF
NA	NA	TRBJ2-3	TRBV5-1	TGCGCCAGCAGCTTCAGGGTCACAGATACGCAGTATTTT	CASSFRVTDTQYF
once	NA	TRBJ1-5	TRBV19	TGTGCCAGTAGGCCGCAAGCGGGGGGTAATCAGCCCCAGCATTTT	CASRPQAGGNQPQHF
NA	TRBD1	TRBJ2-7	TRBV27	TGTGCCAGCACGTCCGGGACAGGGGGGAATGAGCAGTACTTC	CASTSGTGGNEQYF
NA	NA	TRBJ2-7	TRBV4-2	TGTGCCAGCAGCCAAGATCTAGGGACACTGCACTTC	CASSQDLGTLHF
once	NA	TRBJ1-6	TRBV6-5	TGTGCCAGCCAGTCCAGGGGCGATTCACCCCTCCACTTT	CASQSRGDSPLHF
NA	TRBD1	TRBJ1-6	TRBV5-4	TGTGCCAGCAGCTCGCAAACAGGGGATTCACCCCTCCACTTT	CASSSQTGDSPLHF
NA	TRBD1	TRBJ2-1	TRBV6-5	TGTGCCAGCAGCAGACAGGGGTTGACTGAGCAGTTCTTC	CASSRQGLTEQFF
NA	TRBD2	TRBJ2-1	TRBV29-1	TGCAGCGTTCTAGCGGGAGGCCCAGGGGATGAGCAGTTCTTC	CSVLAGGPGDEQFF
NA	TRBD1	TRBJ1-2	TRBV24-1	TGTGCCACCAGTGACGAGACAGGGAATGGCTACACCTTC	CATSDETGNGYTF
NA	NA	TRBJ2-1	TRBV2	TGTGCCAGCGGCGTCAGGGGTCTAGGGGATGAGCAGTTCTTC	CASGVRGLGDEQFF
NA	NA	TRBJ1-2	TRBV6-1	TGTGCCAGCAGTGACAGCTATGGCTACACCTTC	CASSDSYGYTF
NA	TRBD1	TRBJ2-7	TRBV12-3/TRBV12-4	TGTGCCAGCAGAGGGACAGGGGTCGACGAGCAGTACTTC	CASRGTGVDEQYF
NA	TRBD1	TRBJ2-3	TRBV10-1	TGCGCCAGCAGTGAGGGGCGAAGGACAGGGGTCGCAGATACGCAGTATTTT	CASSEGRRTGVADTQYF
NA	NA	TRBJ2-5	TRBV7-3	TGTGCCAGCAGCCGCGGGGCCCAAGAGACCCAGTACTTC	CASSRGAQETQYF
NA	NA	TRBJ2-7	TRBV29-1	TGCAGCGTTGGTGGACCCTCTTTCACGGGGGAGCAGTACTTC	CSVGGPSFTGEQYF
once	NA	TRBJ1-5	TRBV5-6	TGTGCCAGCAGCCGCGATAGCAATCAGCCCCAGCATTTT	CASSRDSNQPQHF
NA	TRBD1	TRBJ1-4	TRBV11-2	TGTGCCAGCAGGACCGGGACAGGGAATGAAAAACTGTTTTTT	CASRTGTGNEKLFF
NA	TRBD2	TRBJ2-3	TRBV9	TGTGCCAGCAGTTCAGCGGGAGGCGGTGGCACAGATACGCAGTATTTT	CASSSAGGGGTDTQYF
NA	NA	TRBJ1-1	TRBV5-4	TGTGCCAGCAGCTTGGGGGTTGGGGTAGCGATCCCTGAAGCTTTCTTT	CASSLGVGVAIPEAFF
NA	NA	TRBJ1-2	TRBV6-5	TGTGCCAGCACCACGTCGGGAGGGGCGGGCTATGGCTACACCTTC	CASTTSGGAGYGYTF
NA	NA	TRBJ2-7	TRBV2	TGTGCCAGCAGTGGCGCGGACTTAGGTGAGCAGTACTTC	CASSGADLGEQYF
NA	TRBD1	TRBJ1-1	TRBV11-2	TGTGCCAGCAGCTTAGTTGGGACAGGCGTGAACACTGAAGCTTTCTTT	CASSLVGTGVNTEAFF
NA	NA	TRBJ1-6	TRBV12-3/TRBV12-4	TGTGCCAGCAGATCACTAAATTCACCCCTCCACTTT	CASRSLNSPLHF
NA	TRBD2	TRBJ2-1	TRBV24-1	TGTGCCGTATCGGGGGGCTCCTACAATGAGCAGTTCTTC	CAVSGGSYNEQFF
NA	TRBD1	TRBJ2-3	TRBV19	TGTGCCAGTAGTATAGGGACAGGGACTAGCACAGATACGCAGTATTTT	CASSIGTGTSTDTQYF